Reported below is one T cell receptor (beta chain). Original analysis: Amplification from reference gene primers served as the basis for estimated nucleated cell counts. The assay was immunoSEQ multiplex PCR, and TCRdb's table has in-frame clones only and misses some. V, J and clone size reflect that table, while D and trimming were determined from the DNA. Altogether approximately 230,000 clones are present, around 90% being singletons, with the ten largest covering over 1.3%. The CDR3 spans 15 residues. The ends were cut back, 3 bases at V and 7 bases at J, with 16 bases in the middle. Germline loops: CDR1 MGHDK, CDR2 SYGVNS. The data stem from a study of blood T cell repertoires in COVID-19. Study at large: The origin of the acute and convalescent COVID-19 samples was the United States, Italy and Spain.

Input material: peripheral blood. The rearrangement joins TRBV25-1 to TRBJ2-1, with D possibly being TRBD2 (6 bases). The receptor was derived from a man older than 75 with acute or convalescent COVID-19. CDR3 residues: CASSEVRGMANEQFF. For the CDR3, the DNA is TGTGCCAGCAGTGAGGTCCGGGGGATGGCTAATGAGCAGTTCTTC.